Listed below are T cell receptor beta chains from one sample, sequenced in a study of T cell repertoires in cytomegalovirus infection. TCRdb reanalysed the reads using MiXCR and keeps one entry per CDR3 protein. The data show about 300,000 distinct CDR3 sequences, 8% to 10% seen once. The sample was PBMCs. The receptors come from a human donor in good health (CMV status not recorded). Some clones in this sample may be carry-over from other donors' samples. Both conserved end residues are part of each CDR3. Each record gives: J gene, clone size, V gene, D gene, CDR3 DNA, CDR3 protein. A D gene is named only where the DNA matches it firmly. For some rows the clone size is stated as once, few or many, or as a class when expanded; others skip it.

>TRBJ2-5|NA|TRBV20-1|TRBD2
TGCAGTGCAACTCAAGCGGGGACTCAAGAGACCCAGTACTTC
CSATQAGTQETQYF
>TRBJ2-2|many|TRBV7-3|NA
TGTGCCAGCAGTGACCCGGGAACGAACACCGGGGAGCTGTTTTTT
CASSDPGTNTGELFF
>TRBJ2-2|many|TRBV7-2|NA
TGTGCCAGCAGCTTACTTACGAGTACCGGGGAGCTGTTTTTT
CASSLLTSTGELFF
>TRBJ2-5|many|TRBV28|NA
TGTGCCAGCAGTTTATTCAAACGTGTCCTTAGAGAGACCCAGTACTTC
CASSLFKRVLRETQYF
>TRBJ1-6|NA|TRBV14|TRBD1
TGTGCCAGCAGCCCGACAGGGTGGTACGAGAATTCACCCCTCCACTTT
CASSPTGWYENSPLHF
>TRBJ2-3|NA|TRBV2|TRBD2
TGTGCCAGCAGATCGGCTAGCGGGGGCCCCAGTACGCAGTATTTT
CASRSASGGPSTQYF
>TRBJ2-1|many|TRBV6-2/TRBV6-3|NA
TGTGCCAGCAGTAAGATAGGGGCGAATGAGCAGTTCTTC
CASSKIGANEQFF
>TRBJ2-3|NA|TRBV2|TRBD1
TGTGCCAGCACGCAGGGGGCTCATGATACGCAGTATTTT
CASTQGAHDTQYF
>TRBJ1-5|many|TRBV19|NA
TGTGCCAGTACCACTGACAGGACGAATCAGCCCCAGCATTTT
CASTTDRTNQPQHF
>TRBJ1-1|many|TRBV28|NA
TGTGCCAGCAGACCGACGGGGAGGACCACTGAAGCTTTCTTT
CASRPTGRTTEAFF
>TRBJ2-3|many|TRBV28|NA
TGTGCCAGCCATTTCGACGGGGACACAGATACGCAGTATTTT
CASHFDGDTDTQYF
>TRBJ1-1|NA|TRBV29-1|NA
TGCAGCGTCGCTGGGGGGCAGAGCACTGAAGCTTTCTTT
CSVAGGQSTEAFF
>TRBJ2-7|NA|TRBV19|TRBD1
TGTGCCAGTAGTACGGCGGGACAGGGGGCCTCCTACGAGCAGTACTTC
CASSTAGQGASYEQYF
>TRBJ2-1|NA|TRBV19|NA
TGTGCCAGTAGTATCCTAGGGGTACCGAGCTCCTACAATGAGCAGTTCTTC
CASSILGVPSSYNEQFF
>TRBJ1-6|many|TRBV11-2|NA
TGTGCCAGCCGCCGTACAGATTATAATTCACCCCTCCACTTT
CASRRTDYNSPLHF
>TRBJ1-2|many|TRBV5-6|TRBD1
TGTGCCAGCTTCGGGGGACAGGGGCGGATCCTTATCCACGGCTACACCTTC
CASFGGQGRILIHGYTF
>TRBJ2-3|many|TRBV11-3|NA
TGTGCCAGCAGCTTAGCCCCCGGGACTTCTAGCACAGATACGCAGTATTTT
CASSLAPGTSSTDTQYF
>TRBJ2-3|many|TRBV7-2|TRBD2
TGTGCCAGCAGCTTAGGGGGGGGACGCACAGATACGCAGTATTTT
CASSLGGGRTDTQYF
>TRBJ2-5|many|TRBV28|TRBD1
TGTGCCAGCAGGACAGGGTCCGGAGAGACCCAGTACTTC
CASRTGSGETQYF
>TRBJ1-1|many|TRBV19|TRBD1
TGTGCCAGTAGTACCTACAGGGGGTCCTACACTGAAGCTTTCTTT
CASSTYRGSYTEAFF
>TRBJ1-5|many|TRBV28|TRBD1
TGTGCCAGCACATCCGGGACAGGGTGGGCCAATCAGCCCCAGCATTTT
CASTSGTGWANQPQHF
>TRBJ1-1|many|TRBV6-2/TRBV6-3|NA
TGTGCCAGCAGTTACCGGGTAACGAACACTGAAGCTTTCTTT
CASSYRVTNTEAFF
>TRBJ2-1|few|TRBV5-5|TRBD2
TGTGCCAGCAGCATCGGACTAGCGGGGGATGAGCAGTTCTTC
CASSIGLAGDEQFF
>TRBJ2-1|many|TRBV4-3|TRBD2
TGCGCCAGCAGCCAAGACTTGACTAGCGGGGGGGACCGATACAATGAGCAGTTCTTC
CASSQDLTSGGDRYNEQFF
>TRBJ2-7|many|TRBV20-1|NA
TGCAGTGCTAGAGATCTAGGAGGGGGGGCCTACGAGCAGTACTTC
CSARDLGGGAYEQYF
>TRBJ1-2|many|TRBV6-1|NA
TGTGCCACCGAGGGGGATAACTATGGCTACACCTTC
CATEGDNYGYTF
>TRBJ2-2|few|TRBV5-1|TRBD2
TGCGCCAGCAGCCCCCCCACTAGCGGGGGGCCCGCGAACACCGGGGAGCTGTTTTTT
CASSPPTSGGPANTGELFF
>TRBJ1-2|many|TRBV5-1|NA
TGCGCCAGCAGCCCCGGGGGGGGAAGAGATGGCTACACCTTC
CASSPGGGRDGYTF
>TRBJ2-5|many|TRBV12-3/TRBV12-4|NA
TGTGCCAGCAGTTTCGGGGTAGCGGAGACCCAGTACTTC
CASSFGVAETQYF
>TRBJ1-2|NA|TRBV19|NA
TGTGCCAGTGGTCGAGTGGAAGCTAACTATGGCTACACCTTC
CASGRVEANYGYTF
>TRBJ2-7|many|TRBV29-1|NA
TGCAGCGTCGGCCGGGACACCCCCTACGAGCAGTACTTC
CSVGRDTPYEQYF
>TRBJ2-3|few|TRBV6-2/TRBV6-3|NA
TGTGCCAGCACGACCGTCCAAGCTTTCTTGAAAACAGATACGCAGTATTTT
CASTTVQAFLKTDTQYF
>TRBJ2-3|many|TRBV7-2|NA
TGTGCCAGCAGCTCCCGGACTGCCACAGATACGCAGTATTTT
CASSSRTATDTQYF
>TRBJ2-1|few|TRBV6-2/TRBV6-3|NA
TGTGCCAGCAGTCGTTATATCTACAATGAGCAGTTCTTC
CASSRYIYNEQFF
>TRBJ2-1|NA|TRBV27|NA
TGTGCCAGCAGCCCACCGAAAACGTACAATGAGCAGTTCTTC
CASSPPKTYNEQFF
>TRBJ2-7|many|TRBV7-6|NA
TGTGCCAGCAGCTTAAGGGCAGGGTCCTCCTACGAGCAGTACTTC
CASSLRAGSSYEQYF
>TRBJ1-5|NA|TRBV9|TRBD1
TGTGCCAGCAGCCCCCGGACAGGGCCCAGCCAGCCCCAGCATTTT
CASSPRTGPSQPQHF
>TRBJ2-3|many|TRBV12-5|TRBD2
TGTGCTAGTGGTTTGAGCGGGGCAGATACGCAGTATTTT
CASGLSGADTQYF
>TRBJ2-3|NA|TRBV5-8|NA
TGTGCCAGCAGCTTTGAAGGGGTTCGAACAGATACGCAGTATTTT
CASSFEGVRTDTQYF
>TRBJ2-5|NA|TRBV12-5|TRBD2
TGTGCTAGTGGTCCTTCCGGACCCAGCGGGGTCCAAGAGACCCAGTACTTC
CASGPSGPSGVQETQYF
>TRBJ2-5|many|TRBV12-3/TRBV12-4|NA
TGTGCCAGCAGTCTCACCCAGGGACTTCCAGAGACCCAGTACTTC
CASSLTQGLPETQYF
>TRBJ2-7|NA|TRBV2|NA
TGTGCCAGCGTAGACTACGAGCAGTACTTC
CASVDYEQYF
>TRBJ2-1|many|TRBV20-1|NA
TGCAGTGCTAGGCGCCTAGTTCGTGGCAATGAGCAGTTCTTC
CSARRLVRGNEQFF
>TRBJ2-5|NA|TRBV2|NA
TGTGCCAGCAGTGTAGGAGATCTTAATCAAGAGACCCAGTACTTC
CASSVGDLNQETQYF
>TRBJ2-7|NA|TRBV5-5|NA
TGTGCCAGCAGCCCCACCCGCCGTAGGGCAGGGTCCTACGAGCAGTACTTC
CASSPTRRRAGSYEQYF
>TRBJ2-3|many|TRBV7-8|TRBD2
TGTGTCTCCGGGGGGTCAGCGGGGGGGCGGGGGCAGTATTTT
CVSGGSAGGRGQYF
>TRBJ2-5|many|TRBV6-2/TRBV6-3|NA
TGTGCCAGCAGTCTCCCAGGGGCAACTCCCCAAGAGACCCAGTACTTC
CASSLPGATPQETQYF
>TRBJ1-3|many|TRBV5-6|NA
TGTGCCAGCAGCTCCTACGGGACCATATATTTT
CASSSYGTIYF